This T cell receptor (beta chain) derives from a study of spatial heterogeneity in lung cancer. Looking at the study overall: The donors, about 74 patients with untreated early-stage non-small cell lung cancer, provided the samples. The study sequenced follow-up PBMC samples when they were available, at a median of approximately 2 years after resection. Detected sequences consistently included more beta-chain ones than alpha-chain ones.

Stated time point: blood at routine non-recurrence follow-up after resection. Material for sequencing was whole RNA from tumor, nontumor lung or frozen PBMC, left unsorted. This clonotype was detected only a few times. Every molecule of TCR cDNA had its own unique molecular identifier. TCRdb reanalysed the 5' RACE reads using MiXCR and keeps one entry per CDR3 protein. The table lists around 110,000 distinct CDR3 sequences, 9.5% to 15% of them singletons. The source is a male donor with early-stage non-small cell lung cancer. Here the sequenced sample was PBMCs, taken at follow-up.

The CDR3 nucleotides read TGCAGTGGGGGGCGGGGTTCCTACGAGCAGTACTTC. Translated, it gives CSGGRGSYEQYF. The chain employs TRBV20-1 and TRBJ2-7, with D perhaps assigned TRBD1 or TRBD2 (6 bases each). The V and J ends lost 7 bases and 1 base respectively, with 11 bases between them. Germline V gene lookup returns CDR1 DFQATT and CDR2 SNEGSKA (reference sequence). The CDR3 length is 12 residues.